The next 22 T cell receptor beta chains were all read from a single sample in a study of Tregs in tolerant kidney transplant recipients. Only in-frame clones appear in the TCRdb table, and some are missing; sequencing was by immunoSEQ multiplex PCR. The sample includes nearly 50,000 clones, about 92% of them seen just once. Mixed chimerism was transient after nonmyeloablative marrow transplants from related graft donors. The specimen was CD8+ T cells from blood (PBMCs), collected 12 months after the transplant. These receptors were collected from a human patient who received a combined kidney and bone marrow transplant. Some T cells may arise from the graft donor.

In DNA form, the CDR3 reads TGCAGCGTTGTATCTGTGGGGCAGCTCTATGGCTACACCTTC. Translated, it gives CSVVSVGQLYGYTF. The gene calls are TRBV29-1 and TRBJ1-2; TRBD1 is a possible D gene (5 bases). Trimming left V 4 bases short and J 4 bases short, with 16 bases between. This CDR3 has 14 amino acids. Per germline, CDR1 SQVTM and CDR2 ANQGSEA.

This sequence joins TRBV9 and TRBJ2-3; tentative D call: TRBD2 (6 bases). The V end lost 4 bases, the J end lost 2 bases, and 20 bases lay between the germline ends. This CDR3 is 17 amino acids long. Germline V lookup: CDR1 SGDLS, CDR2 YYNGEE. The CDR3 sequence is CASSTRPTGVNTDTQYF. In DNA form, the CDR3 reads TGTGCCAGCAGCACCCGTCCCACGGGGGTTAACACAGATACGCAGTATTTT.

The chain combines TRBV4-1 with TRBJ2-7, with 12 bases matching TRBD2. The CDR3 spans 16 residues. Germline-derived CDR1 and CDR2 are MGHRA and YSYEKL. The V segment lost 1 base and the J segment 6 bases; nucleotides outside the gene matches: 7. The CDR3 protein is CASSQGTSGGSGEQYF. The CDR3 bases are TGCGCCAGCAGCCAAGGAACTAGCGGGGGGTCTGGCGAGCAGTACTTC.

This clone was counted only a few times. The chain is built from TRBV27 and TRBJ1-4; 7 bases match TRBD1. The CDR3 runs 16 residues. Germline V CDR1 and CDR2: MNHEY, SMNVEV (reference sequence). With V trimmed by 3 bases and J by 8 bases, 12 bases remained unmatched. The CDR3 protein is CASSLGPGTAREKLFF. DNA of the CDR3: TGTGCCAGCAGTTTGGGACCCGGGACAGCTAGGGAAAAACTGTTTTTT.

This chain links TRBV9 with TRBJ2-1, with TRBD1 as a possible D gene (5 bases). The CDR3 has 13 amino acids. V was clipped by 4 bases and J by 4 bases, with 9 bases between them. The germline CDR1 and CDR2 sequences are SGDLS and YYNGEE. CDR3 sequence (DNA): TGTGCCAGCAGCCTGGGGCAGTACAATGAGCAGTTCTTC. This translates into CASSLGQYNEQFF.

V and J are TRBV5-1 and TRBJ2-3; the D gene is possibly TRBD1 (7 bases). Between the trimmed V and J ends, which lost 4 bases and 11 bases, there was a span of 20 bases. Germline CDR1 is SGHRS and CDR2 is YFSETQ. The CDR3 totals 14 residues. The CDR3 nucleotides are TGCGCCAGCAGCACCCTCCTGTACCAGGGGGGGCAGTATTTT. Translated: CASSTLLYQGGQYF.

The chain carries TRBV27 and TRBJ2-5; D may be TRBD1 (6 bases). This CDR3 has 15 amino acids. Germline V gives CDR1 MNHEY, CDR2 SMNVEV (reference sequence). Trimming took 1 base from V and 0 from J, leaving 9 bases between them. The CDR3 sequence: CASSLFRGNQETQYF. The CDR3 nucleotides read TGTGCCAGCAGTTTATTCAGGGGAAACCAAGAGACCCAGTACTTC.

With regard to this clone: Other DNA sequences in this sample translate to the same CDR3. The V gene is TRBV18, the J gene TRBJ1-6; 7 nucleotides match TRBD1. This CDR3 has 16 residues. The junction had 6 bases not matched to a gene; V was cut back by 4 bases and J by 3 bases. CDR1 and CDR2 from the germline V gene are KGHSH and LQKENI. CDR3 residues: CASSQEGTVYNSPLHF. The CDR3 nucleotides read TGTGCCAGCTCACAGGAGGGGACAGTCTATAATTCACCCCTCCACTTT. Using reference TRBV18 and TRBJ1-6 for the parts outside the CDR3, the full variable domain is NAGVMQNPRHLVRRRGQEARLRCSPMKGHSHVYWYRQLPEEGLKFMVYLQKENIIDESGMPKERFSAEFPKEGPSILRIQQVVRGDSAAYFCASSQEGTVYNSPLHFGNGTRLTVT.

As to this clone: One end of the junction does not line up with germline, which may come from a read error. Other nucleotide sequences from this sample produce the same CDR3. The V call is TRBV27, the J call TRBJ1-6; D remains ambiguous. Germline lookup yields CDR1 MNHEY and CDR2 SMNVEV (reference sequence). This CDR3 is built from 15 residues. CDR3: CASSFARIYNSPLHF. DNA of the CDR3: TGTGCCAGCAGTTTCGCCAGGATCTATAATTCCCCCCTCCACTTT.

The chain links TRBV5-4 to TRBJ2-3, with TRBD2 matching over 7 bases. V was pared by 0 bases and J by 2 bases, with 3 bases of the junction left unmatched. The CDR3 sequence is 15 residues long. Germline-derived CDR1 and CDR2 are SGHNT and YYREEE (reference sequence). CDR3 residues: CASSLGGLDTDTQYF. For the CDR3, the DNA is TGTGCCAGCAGCTTGGGTGGACTAGACACAGATACGCAGTATTTT.

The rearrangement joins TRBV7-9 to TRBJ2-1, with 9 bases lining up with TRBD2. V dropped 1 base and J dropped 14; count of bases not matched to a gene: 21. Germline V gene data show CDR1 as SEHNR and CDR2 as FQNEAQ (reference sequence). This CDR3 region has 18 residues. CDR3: CASSLVSVSGSIRPKKFF. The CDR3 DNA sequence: TGTGCCAGCAGCTTAGTATCGGTTAGCGGGAGTATCCGGCCCAAGAAGTTCTTC.

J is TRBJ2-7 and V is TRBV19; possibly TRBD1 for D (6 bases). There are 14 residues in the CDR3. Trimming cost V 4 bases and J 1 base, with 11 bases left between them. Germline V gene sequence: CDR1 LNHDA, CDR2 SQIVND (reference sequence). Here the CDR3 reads CASSTGQISYEQYF. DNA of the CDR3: TGTGCCAGTAGTACAGGACAGATATCCTACGAGCAGTACTTC.

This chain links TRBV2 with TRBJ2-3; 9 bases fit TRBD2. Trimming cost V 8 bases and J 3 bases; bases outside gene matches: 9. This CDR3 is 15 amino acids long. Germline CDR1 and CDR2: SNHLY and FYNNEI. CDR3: CASGPASGITDTQYF. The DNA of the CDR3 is TGTGCCAGCGGGCCTGCTAGCGGGATAACAGATACGCAGTATTTT.

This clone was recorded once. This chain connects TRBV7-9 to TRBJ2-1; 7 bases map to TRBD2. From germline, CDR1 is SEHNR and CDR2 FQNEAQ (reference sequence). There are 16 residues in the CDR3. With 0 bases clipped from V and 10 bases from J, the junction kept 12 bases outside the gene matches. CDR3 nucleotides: TGTGCCAGCAGCTTAGCGCTAGGACTAGAGTTAAAGGAGCAGTTCTTC. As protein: CASSLALGLELKEQFF.

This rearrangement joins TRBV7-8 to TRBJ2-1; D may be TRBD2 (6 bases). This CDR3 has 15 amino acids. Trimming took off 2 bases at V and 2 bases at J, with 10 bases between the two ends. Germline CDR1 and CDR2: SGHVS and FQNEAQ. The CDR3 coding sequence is TGTGCCAGCAGCTTAAGCGGCGGGACCTACAATGAGCAGTTCTTC. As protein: CASSLSGGTYNEQFF.

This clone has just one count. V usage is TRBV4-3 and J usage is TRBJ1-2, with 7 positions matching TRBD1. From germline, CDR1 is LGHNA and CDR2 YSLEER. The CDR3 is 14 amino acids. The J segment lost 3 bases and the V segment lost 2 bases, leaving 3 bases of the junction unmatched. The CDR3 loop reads CASSQPGTDYGYTF. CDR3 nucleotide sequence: TGCGCCAGCAGCCAACCCGGGACAGACTATGGCTACACCTTC.

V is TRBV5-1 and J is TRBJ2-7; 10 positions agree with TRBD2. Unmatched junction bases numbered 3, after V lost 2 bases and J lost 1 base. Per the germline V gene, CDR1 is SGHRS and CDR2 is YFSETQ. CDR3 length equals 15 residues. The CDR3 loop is CASSLGTSESYEQYF. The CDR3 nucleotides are TGCGCCAGCAGCTTAGGGACTAGCGAATCCTACGAGCAGTACTTC.

CDR3 in DNA: TGTGCCTGGAGTACCAAGACGACAGGCAGCTTCCTTTCCCAGCATTTT. Amino acids: CAWSTKTTGSFLSQHF. This chain links TRBV30 with TRBJ1-5; possible D gene TRBD1, 6 bases. Trimming removed 2 bases from V and 11 bases from J, with 25 bases in between. The CDR3 extends over 16 amino acids. Germline V lookup: CDR1 GTSNPN, CDR2 SVGIG (reference sequence).

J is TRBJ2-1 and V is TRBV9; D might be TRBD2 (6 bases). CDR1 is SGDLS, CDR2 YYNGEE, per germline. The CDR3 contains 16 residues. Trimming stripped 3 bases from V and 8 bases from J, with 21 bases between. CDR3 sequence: CASSGVTGFTGDEQFF. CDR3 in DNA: TGTGCCAGCAGCGGGGTTACAGGCTTTACGGGGGATGAGCAGTTCTTC.

For the CDR3, the DNA is TGTGCCAGCAGTACGGGGGGGGAGAATGAGCAGTTCTTC. Protein sequence: CASSTGGENEQFF. V and J are TRBV7-9 and TRBJ2-1; 8 bases are a match to TRBD2. CDR1 and CDR2 from the germline V gene are SEHNR and FQNEAQ (reference sequence). CDR3 length equals 13 residues. Unmatched junction bases numbered 5, after V lost 6 bases and J lost 7 bases.

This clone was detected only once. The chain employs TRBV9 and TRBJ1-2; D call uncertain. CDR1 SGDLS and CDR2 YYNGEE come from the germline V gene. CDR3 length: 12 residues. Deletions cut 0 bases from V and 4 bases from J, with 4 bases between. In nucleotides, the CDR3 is TGTGCCAGCAGCGTAGGCGGCTATGGCTACACCTTC. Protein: CASSVGGYGYTF.

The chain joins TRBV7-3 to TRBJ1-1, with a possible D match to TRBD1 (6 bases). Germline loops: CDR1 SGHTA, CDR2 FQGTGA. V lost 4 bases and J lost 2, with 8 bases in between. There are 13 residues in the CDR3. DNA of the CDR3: TGTGCCAGCAGCTGGGGACATAACACTGAAGCTTTCTTT. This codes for CASSWGHNTEAFF.